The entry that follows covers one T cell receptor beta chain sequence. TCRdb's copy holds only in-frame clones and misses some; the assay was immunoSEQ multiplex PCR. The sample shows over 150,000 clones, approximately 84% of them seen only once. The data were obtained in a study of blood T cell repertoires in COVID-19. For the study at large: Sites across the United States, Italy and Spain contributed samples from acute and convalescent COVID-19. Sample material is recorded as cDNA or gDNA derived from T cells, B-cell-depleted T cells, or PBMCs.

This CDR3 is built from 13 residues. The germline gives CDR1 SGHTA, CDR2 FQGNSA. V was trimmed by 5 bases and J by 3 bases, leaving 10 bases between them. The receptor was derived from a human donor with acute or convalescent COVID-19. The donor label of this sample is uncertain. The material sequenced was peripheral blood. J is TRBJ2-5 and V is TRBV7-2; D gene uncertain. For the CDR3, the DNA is TGTGCCAGCAGCATCGACATTAAAGAGACCCAGTACTTC. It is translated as CASSIDIKETQYF.